Presented here are 21 T cell receptor beta chains from one specimen sequenced in a study of T cells in Graves' hyperthyroidism and ophthalmopathy. It was RNA transcripts that yielded the amplified TCR beta CDR3 regions. HTBI primers were employed in a first-round RT-PCR of the TCR CDR3. TCRdb redid the calling of the multiplex PCR reads with MiXCR, one entry per CDR3 protein. The table records around 720,000 distinct CDR3 sequences, about a third of them present only once. The sample comprised blood. These receptors were taken from a woman aged 40-49 years with Graves' hyperthyroidism.

This clonotype was seen at least ten times. The chain joins TRBV7-9 to TRBJ2-7; D is perhaps TRBD2 (6 bases). CDR1 and CDR2 from the germline V gene are SEHNR and FQNEAQ (reference sequence). The CDR3 length is 15 residues. With 5 bases removed from V and 5 bases from J, the gap between germline ends came to 19 bases. The CDR3 sequence is CASSPQGGVLDEQYF. As DNA, the CDR3 is TGTGCCAGCAGCCCACAAGGCGGGGTCCTCGACGAGCAGTACTTC.

The V call is TRBV7-9, the J call TRBJ2-6; the D call may be TRBD1 or TRBD2 (6 bases each). Germline V gene data show CDR1 as SEHNR and CDR2 as FQNEAQ (reference sequence). The CDR3 runs 16 residues. V was pared by 5 bases and J by 4 bases, with 15 bases between. The CDR3 is CASSQVRGPGANVLTF. The CDR3 DNA reads as TGTGCCAGCAGCCAAGTTCGGGGGCCCGGGGCCAACGTCCTGACTTTC.

The sample holds many counts of this clonotype. The chain couples TRBV11-2 to TRBJ2-7, with D uncertain. CDR1 and CDR2 (germline): SGHAT, FQNNGV. With 0 bases removed from V and 2 bases from J, the gap between germline ends came to 5 bases. This CDR3 contains 13 residues. CDR3 amino acids: CASSLEYPYEQYF. CDR3 DNA: TGTGCCAGCAGCTTAGAATACCCCTACGAGCAGTACTTC.

The table lists this clonotype with many counts. CDR3 in DNA: TGCAGCGTTCCTACAGGGAGGGGCACTGAAGCTTTCTTT. Translated: CSVPTGRGTEAFF. The V and J genes are TRBV29-1 and TRBJ1-1; the D gene is possibly TRBD1 (6 bases). CDR1 is SQVTM and CDR2 is ANQGSEA in the germline V gene. This CDR3 has 13 residues. V was clipped by 5 bases and J by 4 bases, with 14 bases between them. Filled out from reference TRBV29-1 and TRBJ1-1, the complete variable domain reads SAVISQKPSRDICQRGTSLTIQCQVDSQVTMMFWYRQQPGQSLTLIATANQGSEATYESGFVIDKFPISRPNLTFSTLTVSNMSPEDSSIYLCSVPTGRGTEAFFGQGTRLTVV.

The genes are TRBV19 and TRBJ1-5; no clear D. CDR1 is LNHDA, CDR2 SQIVND, per germline (reference sequence). The CDR3 spans 16 residues. The germline V and J ends were trimmed by 6 bases and 0 bases, with 15 bases remaining between them. DNA of the CDR3: TGTGCCAGTAGGAATAACAGACCCGATAGCAATCAGCCCCAGCATTTT. Translation: CASRNNRPDSNQPQHF.

The V and J genes are TRBV6-1 and TRBJ2-7, with 8 bases fitting TRBD1. CDR1 MNHNS and CDR2 SASEGT come from the germline V gene. This CDR3 is built from 15 residues. V lost 2 bases to trimming and J lost 3 bases; unmatched junction nucleotides: 6. This CDR3 is CASSEQRTGSYEQYF. The CDR3 coding sequence is TGTGCCAGCAGTGAACAGAGGACAGGGAGCTACGAGCAGTACTTC.

The table lists this clonotype with many counts. The chain carries TRBV10-3 and TRBJ1-1; D not resolved. Between the trimmed V and J ends, which lost 4 bases and 3 bases, there was a span of 15 bases. Germline lookup yields CDR1 ENHRY and CDR2 SYGVKD. The CDR3 extends over 15 amino acids. The CDR3 DNA sequence: TGTGCCATCAGTGGGACGGGCCTATTGGACACTGAAGCTTTCTTT. Residues: CAISGTGLLDTEAFF.

This clonotype came up a few times. This sequence joins TRBV19 and TRBJ2-5; weak D call: TRBD2 (6 bases). The V and J ends lost 10 bases and 4 bases respectively, with 19 bases between them. The CDR3 contains 14 residues. The germline V gene has CDR1 LNHDA and CDR2 SQIVND (reference sequence). The CDR3 protein is CATQRTVGGETQYF. The CDR3, as DNA: TGTGCCACCCAAAGGACGGTGGGGGGAGAGACCCAGTACTTC.

CDR3 nucleotides: TGTGCCAGCCGACATCACACCGAGCAAGGCGGAAACACCATATATTTT. Translating it yields CASRHHTEQGGNTIYF. The rearrangement links TRBV6-6 to TRBJ1-3, with D unresolved. This CDR3 spans 16 amino acids. Trimming cost V 8 bases and J 4 bases, with 21 bases left between them. Germline V gives CDR1 MNHNY, CDR2 SVGAGI (reference sequence).

This chain links TRBV7-4 with TRBJ1-5; TRBD1 is a possible D gene (5 bases). This CDR3 spans 15 amino acids. Germline loops: CDR1 SGHVT, CDR2 SQSDAQ. V lost 6 bases, J lost 2 bases, and 14 bases lay in between. The CDR3 is CASSPGLPGNQPQHF. For the CDR3, the DNA is TGTGCCAGCAGTCCGGGACTGCCTGGCAATCAGCCCCAGCATTTT.

This clonotype was seen a few times. The J gene is TRBJ1-4, the V gene TRBV13; no reliable D call. The CDR3 runs to 15 residues. In germline, CDR1 is PRHDT, CDR2 FYEKMQ (reference sequence). The germline V and J ends were trimmed by 4 bases and 5 bases, with 14 bases remaining between them. The CDR3 DNA is TGTGCCAGCAGCTCACGCAATTACGAAAATGAAAAACTGTTTTTT. Its translation is CASSSRNYENEKLFF.

This clonotype has just a few counts. This CDR3 is CACRTVYGYTF. The CDR3 DNA reads TGTGCCTGTCGGACGGTCTATGGCTACACCTTC. This chain connects TRBV30 to TRBJ1-2; D is undetermined. The ends were cut back, 6 bases at V and 4 bases at J, with 9 bases in the middle. The CDR3 extends over 11 amino acids. Germline CDR1 reads GTSNPN; CDR2 reads SVGIG (reference sequence).

CDR3 DNA: TGTGCCAGCAGATACACTCCTTATCATGGCTACACCTTC. Its translation: CASRYTPYHGYTF. The chain couples TRBV11-2 to TRBJ1-2, with D unresolved. The CDR3 loop spans 13 amino acids. Looked up from germline, CDR1 is SGHAT and CDR2 is FQNNGV. With 6 bases removed from V and 6 bases from J, the gap between germline ends came to 14 bases.

This clonotype was counted at least ten times. The chain is built from TRBV12-3 or TRBV12-4 and TRBJ2-5; D is uncertain. This CDR3 has 12 residues. V lost 1 base and J 9 bases, leaving 9 bases between the germline ends. The CDR3 region is CASSLDQSAQYF. CDR3 coding DNA: TGTGCCAGCAGTTTAGACCAGTCGGCCCAGTACTTC.

This clonotype was counted at least ten times. The V call is TRBV20-1, the J call TRBJ2-7; TRBD2 matches 10 bases. Germline V CDR1 and CDR2: DFQATT, SNEGSKA (reference sequence). The CDR3 is 14 amino acids. J gave up 5 bases and V 0 bases, and 4 bases lay outside the gene matches. The CDR3 here is CSARDPSGGDEQYF. The CDR3 DNA follows: TGCAGTGCTAGAGATCCCAGCGGGGGGGACGAGCAGTACTTC.

This rearrangement joins TRBV10-3 to TRBJ1-1; D not certain. Germline loops: CDR1 ENHRY, CDR2 SYGVKD. The CDR3 totals 12 residues. V lost 1 base to trimming and J lost 5 bases, with 5 bases between them. The CDR3 bases are TGTGCCATCAGTGAGTTACGTACTGAAGCTTTCTTT. It translates to CAISELRTEAFF.

This clonotype was recorded at least ten times. This chain connects TRBV7-8 to TRBJ1-5; D remains ambiguous. This CDR3 is 14 amino acids long. CDR1 is SGHVS and CDR2 is FQNEAQ in the germline V gene. V lost 0 bases and J 6 bases, leaving 9 bases between the germline ends. The DNA of the CDR3 is TGTGCCAGCAGCTTAGCGGGAAGAGGTCAGCCCCAGCATTTT. Translating gives CASSLAGRGQPQHF.

This chain uses TRBV12-3 or TRBV12-4 with TRBJ1-2, with D hard to call. This CDR3 spans 13 amino acids. Trimming took 6 bases from V and 5 from J, leaving 13 bases between them. The CDR3 reads CASSHPRGYGYTF. CDR3 in DNA: TGTGCCAGCAGCCACCCTCGTGGGTATGGCTACACCTTC.

This clonotype appeared many times. The chain links TRBV14 to TRBJ1-4; D is unresolved. V lost 6 bases, J lost 0 bases, and 14 bases lay in between. The CDR3 consists of 16 residues. CDR1 and CDR2 (germline): SGHDN, FVKESK. The CDR3 bases are TGTGCCAGCAGTTCTTTGGACCCTGCAACTAATGAAAAACTGTTTTTT. As protein: CASSSLDPATNEKLFF.

This clonotype has ten or more counts. The V call is TRBV7-9, the J call TRBJ1-6, with TRBD1 identical over 7 bases. Germline CDR1 is SEHNR and CDR2 is FQNEAQ (reference sequence). The CDR3 covers 17 residues. V shed 5 bases, J shed 7 bases, and the junction held 14 bases outside the gene matches. Here the CDR3 reads CASSPVGTANGNSPLHF. The DNA of the CDR3 is TGTGCCAGCAGCCCAGTAGGGACAGCGAACGGGAATTCACCCCTCCACTTT.

V usage is TRBV6-5 and J usage is TRBJ2-3; 7 bases align to TRBD2. Germline V gene lookup returns CDR1 MNHEY and CDR2 SVGAGI. The CDR3 loop spans 14 amino acids. Losses at the gene ends were 0 bases for V and 14 bases for J; bases not matched to a gene: 11. The CDR3 DNA follows: TGTGCCAGCAGTTACTCGGGAGGGCGGGGAGATAGGTATTTT. Protein: CASSYSGGRGDRYF.